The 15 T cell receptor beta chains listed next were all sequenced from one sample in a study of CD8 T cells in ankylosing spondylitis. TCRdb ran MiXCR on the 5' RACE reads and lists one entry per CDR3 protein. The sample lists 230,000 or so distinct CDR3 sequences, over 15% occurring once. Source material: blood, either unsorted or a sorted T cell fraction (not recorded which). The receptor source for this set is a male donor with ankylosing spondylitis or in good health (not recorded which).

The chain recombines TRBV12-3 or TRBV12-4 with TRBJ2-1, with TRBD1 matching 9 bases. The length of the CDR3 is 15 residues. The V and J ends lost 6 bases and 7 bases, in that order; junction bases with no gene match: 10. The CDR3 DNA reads TGTGCCAGCAGCAGAGGGTGGACAGGGGTGAATGAGCAGTTCTTC. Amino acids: CASSRGWTGVNEQFF.

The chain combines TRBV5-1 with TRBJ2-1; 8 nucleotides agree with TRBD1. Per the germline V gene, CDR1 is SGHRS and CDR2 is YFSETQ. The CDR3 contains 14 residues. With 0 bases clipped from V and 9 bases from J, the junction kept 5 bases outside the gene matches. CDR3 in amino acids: CASSLVPDRGEQFF. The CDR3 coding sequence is TGCGCCAGCAGCTTGGTCCCCGACAGGGGTGAGCAGTTCTTC.

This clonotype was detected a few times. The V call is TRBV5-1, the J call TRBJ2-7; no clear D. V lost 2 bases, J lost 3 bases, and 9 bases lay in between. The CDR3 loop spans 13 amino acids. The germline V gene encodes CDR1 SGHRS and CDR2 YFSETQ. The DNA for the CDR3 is TGCGCCAGCAGCTTAAATAGCCTCTACGAGCAGTACTTC. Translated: CASSLNSLYEQYF.

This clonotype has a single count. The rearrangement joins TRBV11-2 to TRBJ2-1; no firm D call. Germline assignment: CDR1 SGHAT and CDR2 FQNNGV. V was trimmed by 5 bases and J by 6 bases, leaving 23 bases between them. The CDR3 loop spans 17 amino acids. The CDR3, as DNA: TGTGCCAGCAGCCTCCCCCCCACCGGGCCCTCGGGCAATGAGCAGTTCTTC. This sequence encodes CASSLPPTGPSGNEQFF.

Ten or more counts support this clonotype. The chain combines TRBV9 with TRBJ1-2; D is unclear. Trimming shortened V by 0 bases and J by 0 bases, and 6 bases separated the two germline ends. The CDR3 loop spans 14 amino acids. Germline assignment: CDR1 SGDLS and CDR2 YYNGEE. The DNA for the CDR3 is TGTGCCAGCAGCGTAGGATATTCTAACTATGGCTACACCTTC. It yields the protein CASSVGYSNYGYTF.

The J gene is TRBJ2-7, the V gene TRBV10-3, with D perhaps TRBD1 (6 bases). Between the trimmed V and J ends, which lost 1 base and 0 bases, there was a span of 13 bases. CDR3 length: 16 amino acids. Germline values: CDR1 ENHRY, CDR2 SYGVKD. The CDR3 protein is CAISEFSATGSYEQYF. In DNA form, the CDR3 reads TGTGCCATCAGTGAGTTTTCTGCGACAGGCTCCTACGAGCAGTACTTC.

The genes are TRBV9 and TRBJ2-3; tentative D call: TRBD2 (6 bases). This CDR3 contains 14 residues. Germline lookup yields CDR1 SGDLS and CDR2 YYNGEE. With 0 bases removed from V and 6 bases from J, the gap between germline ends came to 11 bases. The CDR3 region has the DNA TGTGCCAGCAGCGTAGTGGCGGGAACGGATACGCAGTATTTT. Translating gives CASSVVAGTDTQYF. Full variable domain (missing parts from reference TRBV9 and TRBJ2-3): DSGVTQTPKHLITATGQRVTLRCSPRSGDLSVYWYQQSLDQGLQFLIQYYNGEERAKGNILERFSAQQFPDLHSELNLSSLELGDSALYFCASSVVAGTDTQYFGPGTRLTVL.

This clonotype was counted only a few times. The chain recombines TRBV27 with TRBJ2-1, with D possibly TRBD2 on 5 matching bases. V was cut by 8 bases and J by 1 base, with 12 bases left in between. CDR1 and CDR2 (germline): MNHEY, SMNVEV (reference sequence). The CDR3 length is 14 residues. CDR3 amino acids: CASCGAASYNEQFF. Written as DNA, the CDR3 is TGTGCCAGCTGTGGAGCGGCGTCCTACAATGAGCAGTTCTTC.

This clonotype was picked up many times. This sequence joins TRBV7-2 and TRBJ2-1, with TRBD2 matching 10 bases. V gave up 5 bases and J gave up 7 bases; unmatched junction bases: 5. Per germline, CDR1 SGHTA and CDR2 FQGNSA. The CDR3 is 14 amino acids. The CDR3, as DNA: TGTGCCAGCAGCCACTCAGCGGGAGGGAATGAGCAGTTCTTC. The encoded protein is CASSHSAGGNEQFF.

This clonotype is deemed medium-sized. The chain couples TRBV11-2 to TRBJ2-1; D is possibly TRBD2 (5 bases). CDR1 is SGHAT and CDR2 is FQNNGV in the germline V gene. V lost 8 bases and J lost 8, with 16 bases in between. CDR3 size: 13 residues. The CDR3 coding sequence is TGTGCCAGCCGGGTTGGGAGTTCGGATGAGCAGTTCTTC. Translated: CASRVGSSDEQFF.

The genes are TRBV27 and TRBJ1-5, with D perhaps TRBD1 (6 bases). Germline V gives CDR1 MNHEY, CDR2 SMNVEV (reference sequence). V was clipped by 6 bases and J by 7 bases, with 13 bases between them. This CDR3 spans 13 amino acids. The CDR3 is CASRLAGGQPQHF. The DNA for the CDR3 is TGTGCCAGCAGATTGGCGGGGGGCCAGCCCCAGCATTTT.

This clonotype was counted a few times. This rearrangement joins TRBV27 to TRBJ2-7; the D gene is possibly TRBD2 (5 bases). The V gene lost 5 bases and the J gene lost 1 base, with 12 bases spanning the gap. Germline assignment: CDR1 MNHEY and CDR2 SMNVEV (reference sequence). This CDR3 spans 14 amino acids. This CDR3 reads CASSLNGISYEQYF. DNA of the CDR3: TGTGCCAGCAGTCTGAACGGGATATCCTACGAGCAGTACTTC.

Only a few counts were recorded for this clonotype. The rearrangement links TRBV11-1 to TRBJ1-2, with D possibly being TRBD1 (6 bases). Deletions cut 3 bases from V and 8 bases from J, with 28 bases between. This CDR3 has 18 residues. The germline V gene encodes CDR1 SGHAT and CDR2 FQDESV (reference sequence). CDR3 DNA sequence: TGTGCCAGCAGCTTGCGTCCGGGACAAGGGAGAGATTTAAAGGGCTACACCTTC. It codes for CASSLRPGQGRDLKGYTF.

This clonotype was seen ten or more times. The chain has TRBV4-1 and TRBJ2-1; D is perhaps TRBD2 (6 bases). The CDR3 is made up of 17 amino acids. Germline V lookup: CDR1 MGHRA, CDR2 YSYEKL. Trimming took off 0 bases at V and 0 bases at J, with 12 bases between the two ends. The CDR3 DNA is TGCGCCAGCAGCCAAGAGGAGGGCAGAGGCTCCTACAATGAGCAGTTCTTC. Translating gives CASSQEEGRGSYNEQFF.

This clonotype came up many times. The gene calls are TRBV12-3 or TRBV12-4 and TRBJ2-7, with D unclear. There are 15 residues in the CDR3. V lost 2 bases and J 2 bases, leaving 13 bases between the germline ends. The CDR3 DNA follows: TGTGCCAGCAGTTTAATTGGGTTAGGAACCTACGAGCAGTACTTC. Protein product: CASSLIGLGTYEQYF.